Given below is one TCR beta chain in context. What this receptor recognizes is not known. A much bigger clone sits one base away, suggesting this may be a read error. Sequencing was performed on an Illumina HiSeq 1500. TCRdb redid the processing of the public reads, applying fastp at Q25 and MiXCR, and retained in-frame beta chains. Each entry merges the rows of one CDR3 protein and shows their most common DNA and genes. In all, the sample holds about 740,000 distinct CDR3 sequences, and about a third of those were seen once. The ten largest make up 2.8% of the sample. These data belong to a study of T cell repertoires in cytomegalovirus infection (dated by TCRdb to the late 2010s). Concerning the study at large: Because public TCR beta signatures pointed to carriage of CMV infection together with the matching HLA type, the HLA type of each donor mattered for the analysis. The investigation overall reported the following: Cumulative frequency of public TCR beta family members discriminated carriers of CMV infection plus the relevant HLA type in this cohort and an independent 352-donor cohort. The ex vivo response was dominated by HLA-C-restricted CMV-specific TCR beta clonotypes, which also provided the single most frequent clonotype in two of eight donors.

V trim: 5 bases; J trim: 5 bases; unmatched bases: 5. The CDR3 covers 14 residues, taking in both the cysteine and the phenylalanine. The sequence is cut down to CDR3 DNA, 42 bases in frame from base 1. From the germline V gene (reference sequence), CDR1 is LNHDA and CDR2 is SQIVND. The rearrangement joined TRBV19 to TRBJ1-2, with 10 bases aligning to TRBD1. What was sequenced was PBMCs. The sequence was collected from a human donor in good health (CMV status not recorded). Some clones in this sample may be carry-over from other donors' samples. The CDR3 loop reads CASSPGTGEYGYTF. Read as DNA, the sequence is TGTGCCAGTAGTCCCGGGACAGGGGAGTATGGCTACACCTTC.